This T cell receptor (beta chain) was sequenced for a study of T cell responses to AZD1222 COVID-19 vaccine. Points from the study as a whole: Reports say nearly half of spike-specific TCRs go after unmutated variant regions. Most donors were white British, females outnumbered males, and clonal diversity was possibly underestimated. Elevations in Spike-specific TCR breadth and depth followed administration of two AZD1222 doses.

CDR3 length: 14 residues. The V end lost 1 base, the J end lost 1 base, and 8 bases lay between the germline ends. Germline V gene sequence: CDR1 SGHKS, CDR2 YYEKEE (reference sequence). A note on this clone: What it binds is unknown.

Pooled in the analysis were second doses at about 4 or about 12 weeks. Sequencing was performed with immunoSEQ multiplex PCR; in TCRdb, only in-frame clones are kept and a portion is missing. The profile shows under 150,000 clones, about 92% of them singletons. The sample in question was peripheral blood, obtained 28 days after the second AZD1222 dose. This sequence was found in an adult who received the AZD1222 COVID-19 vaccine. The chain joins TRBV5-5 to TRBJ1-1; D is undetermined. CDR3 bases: TGTGCCAGCAGCTTGCTTTCACAGAACACTGAAGCTTTCTTT. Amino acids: CASSLLSQNTEAFF.